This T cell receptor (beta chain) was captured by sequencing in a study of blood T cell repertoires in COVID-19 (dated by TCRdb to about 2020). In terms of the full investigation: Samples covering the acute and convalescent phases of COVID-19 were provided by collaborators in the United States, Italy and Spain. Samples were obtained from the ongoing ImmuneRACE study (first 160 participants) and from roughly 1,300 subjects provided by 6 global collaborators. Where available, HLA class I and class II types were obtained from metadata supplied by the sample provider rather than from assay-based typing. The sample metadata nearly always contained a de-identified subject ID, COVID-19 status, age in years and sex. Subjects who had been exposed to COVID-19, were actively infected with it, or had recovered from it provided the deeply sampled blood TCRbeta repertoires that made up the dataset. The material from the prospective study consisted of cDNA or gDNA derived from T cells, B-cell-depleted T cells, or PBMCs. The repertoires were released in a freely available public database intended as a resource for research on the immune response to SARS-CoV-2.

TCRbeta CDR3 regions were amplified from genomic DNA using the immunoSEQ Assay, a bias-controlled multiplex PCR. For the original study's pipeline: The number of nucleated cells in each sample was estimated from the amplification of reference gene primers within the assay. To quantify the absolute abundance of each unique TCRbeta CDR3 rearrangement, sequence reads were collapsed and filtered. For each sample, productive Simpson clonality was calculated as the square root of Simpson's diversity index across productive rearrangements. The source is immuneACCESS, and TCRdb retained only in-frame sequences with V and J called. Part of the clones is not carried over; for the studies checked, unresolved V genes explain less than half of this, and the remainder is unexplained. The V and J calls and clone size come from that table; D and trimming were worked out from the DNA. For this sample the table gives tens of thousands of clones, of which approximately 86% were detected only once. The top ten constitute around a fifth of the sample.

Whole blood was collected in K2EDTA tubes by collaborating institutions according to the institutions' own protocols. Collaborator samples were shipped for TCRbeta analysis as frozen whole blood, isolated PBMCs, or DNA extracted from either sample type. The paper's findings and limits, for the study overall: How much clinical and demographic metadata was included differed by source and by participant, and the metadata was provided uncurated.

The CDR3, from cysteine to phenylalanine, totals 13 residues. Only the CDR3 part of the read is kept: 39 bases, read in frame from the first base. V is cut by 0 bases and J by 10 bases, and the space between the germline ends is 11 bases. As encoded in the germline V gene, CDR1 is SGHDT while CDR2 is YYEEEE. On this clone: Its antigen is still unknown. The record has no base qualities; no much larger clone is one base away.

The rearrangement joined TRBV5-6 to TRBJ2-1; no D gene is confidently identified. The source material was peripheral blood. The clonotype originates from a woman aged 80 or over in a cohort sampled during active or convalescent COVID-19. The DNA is TGTGCCAGCAGCTTGGGCCCTACCCCCGAGCAGTTCTTC. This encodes CASSLGPTPEQFF.